These 30 T cell receptor beta chains were sequenced from one sample in a study of OX40 agonist ivuxolimab in advanced cancers. The repertoire was sequenced with immunoSEQ multiplex PCR; TCRdb's copy has only in-frame clones and lacks some. The data show 98,000 or so clones, 85% to 90% seen once. The sequences come from CD4+ or CD8+ T cells sorted from blood, collected in a trial of the OX40 agonist ivuxolimab. The origin of the receptors is an adult with an advanced solid tumor such as melanoma, head and neck, liver or kidney cancer.

The V call is TRBV6-5, the J call TRBJ1-1; D gene uncertain. V dropped 6 bases and J dropped 5 bases, with 16 bases sitting between them. Germline V gene data show CDR1 as MNHEY and CDR2 as SVGAGI. CDR3 length: 14 residues. The CDR3 coding sequence is TGTGCCAGCAGCCCCGTGGCAGGAGCTACTGAAGCTTTCTTT. It encodes CASSPVAGATEAFF.

The chain couples TRBV10-3 to TRBJ1-2; no definite D call. Germline CDR1 is ENHRY and CDR2 is SYGVKD. This CDR3 contains 15 residues. V was trimmed by 10 bases and J by 4 bases, leaving 22 bases between them. The CDR3, as DNA: TGTGCCACCTCCTTTGACCCCAACCCCCTCTATGGCTACACCTTC. Translating it yields CATSFDPNPLYGYTF.

The CDR3: CASSMARVPTDTQYF. The CDR3 DNA reads TGTGCCAGTAGTATGGCCAGGGTTCCCACAGATACGCAGTATTTT. This chain uses TRBV19 with TRBJ2-3; D may be TRBD1 (5 bases). Germline CDR1 is LNHDA and CDR2 is SQIVND (reference sequence). V gave up 3 bases and J gave up 2 bases, with 12 bases separating them. The CDR3 contains 15 residues.

This chain connects TRBV29-1 to TRBJ2-3; 7 positions agree with TRBD2. The germline V gene has CDR1 SQVTM and CDR2 ANQGSEA. With V trimmed by 4 bases and J by 8 bases, 3 bases remained unmatched. The CDR3 runs to 11 residues. CDR3 coding DNA: TGCAGCGTTGGTAGGGAGGGTACGCAGTATTTT. Translating it yields CSVGREGTQYF.

The V and J genes are TRBV18 and TRBJ2-1; 12 bases align to TRBD2. V lost 1 base and J lost 8; bases outside the gene matches: 6. Germline values: CDR1 KGHSH, CDR2 LQKENI. The CDR3 is 16 amino acids. In DNA, the CDR3 is TGTGCCAGCTCACCACTCGGACTAGCGGGGAAATATGAGCAGTTCTTC. As protein: CASSPLGLAGKYEQFF.

The V and J genes are TRBV10-3 and TRBJ2-7; the match to TRBD1 covers 7 bases. The trim removed 4 bases at V and 2 bases at J, leaving 5 bases unmatched. The CDR3 has 14 residues. Per germline, CDR1 ENHRY and CDR2 SYGVKD. The chain's CDR3 is CAISGQGFPYEQYF. The CDR3 region has the DNA TGTGCCATCAGTGGACAGGGATTCCCCTACGAGCAGTACTTC.

V gene TRBV5-1 combines with J gene TRBJ2-2, with D maybe TRBD2 (5 bases). The CDR3 contains 16 residues. V shed 2 bases and J shed 2 bases, with 13 bases lying between them. Germline assignment: CDR1 SGHRS and CDR2 YFSETQ. The CDR3 is CASSFNGLLNTGELFF. The CDR3 DNA reads TGCGCCAGCAGCTTTAACGGACTGCTTAACACCGGGGAGCTGTTTTTT.

The chain links TRBV5-8 to TRBJ1-2; tentatively, D is TRBD1 (5 bases). Trimming cost V 3 bases and J 3 bases, with 12 bases left between them. CDR3 length equals 14 residues. Germline V gene data show CDR1 as SGHTS and CDR2 as YDEGEE. CDR3 sequence reads: CASSWDAEDYGYTF. The CDR3 DNA reads TGTGCCAGCAGCTGGGACGCTGAGGACTATGGCTACACCTTC.

V is TRBV28 and J is TRBJ1-2; TRBD1 might be the D (6 bases). The CDR3 is 15 residues long. Trimming shortened V by 6 bases and J by 1 base, and 15 bases separated the two germline ends. Germline lookup yields CDR1 MDHEN and CDR2 SYDVKM. Here the CDR3 DNA reads TGTGCCAGCAGCCGATACAGGGCGGATAACTATGGCTACACCTTC. Amino acids: CASSRYRADNYGYTF.

J is TRBJ1-2 and V is TRBV6-5, with a weak D call TRBD1 (5 bases). V lost 6 bases and J lost 7, with 12 bases in between. CDR1 and CDR2 from the germline V gene are MNHEY and SVGAGI. The CDR3 extends over 12 amino acids. The CDR3 loop reads CASRRGEGGYTF. Written as DNA, the CDR3 is TGTGCCAGCAGAAGGGGAGAAGGTGGCTACACCTTC.

V and J are TRBV5-1 and TRBJ2-1; 8 positions agree with TRBD2. This CDR3 region has 16 residues. V lost 1 base and J lost 9; bases outside the gene matches: 12. CDR1 and CDR2 from the germline V gene are SGHRS and YFSETQ. The CDR3 nucleotides read TGCGCCAGCAGCTTGTACGGCGGGGGACGGGAGGGTGAGCAGTTCTTC. Amino acids: CASSLYGGGREGEQFF.

The rearrangement uses TRBV28 and TRBJ1-5; D call uncertain. The CDR3 covers 15 residues. Germline CDR1 and CDR2: MDHEN and SYDVKM. V shed 10 bases and J shed 2 bases, with 18 bases lying between them. The CDR3 bases are TGTGCCACCAAATCTGCCGAGATGGGCAATCAGCCCCAGCATTTT. Amino acids: CATKSAEMGNQPQHF.

The chain couples TRBV7-2 to TRBJ2-3; D unclear. This CDR3 is 12 amino acids long. Trimming took 8 bases from V and 0 from J, leaving 6 bases between them. In germline, CDR1 is SGHTA, CDR2 FQGNSA. The CDR3 sequence: CASEQSTDTQYF. CDR3 nucleotides: TGTGCCAGCGAACAGAGCACAGATACGCAGTATTTT.

Here the CDR3 reads CASSRTGGQRKYNEQFF. The CDR3 DNA follows: TGCGCCAGCAGCAGGACAGGGGGTCAGAGAAAATACAATGAGCAGTTCTTC. V and J are TRBV5-1 and TRBJ2-1; 10 nucleotides agree with TRBD1. With 4 bases clipped from V and 4 bases from J, the junction kept 11 bases outside the gene matches. CDR3 size: 17 residues. Per germline, CDR1 SGHRS and CDR2 YFSETQ.

V and J are TRBV30 and TRBJ2-5; 10 nucleotides match TRBD1. The CDR3 loop spans 14 amino acids. The germline gives CDR1 GTSNPN, CDR2 SVGIG (reference sequence). Trimming at V came to 8 bases and at J to 5 bases, leaving 11 bases not matched to a gene. CDR3 in DNA: TGTGCCACCGCCCGACAGGGGGCTAGGGAGACCCAGTACTTC. Translated, it gives CATARQGARETQYF. The variable domain in full, with the rest retrieved from reference TRBV30 and TRBJ2-5, is SQTIHQWPATLVQPVGSPLSLECTVEGTSNPNLYWYRQAAGRGLQLLFYSVGIGQISSEVPQNLSASRPQDRQFILSSKKLLLSDSGFYLCATARQGARETQYFGPGTRLLVL.

The chain employs TRBV4-3 and TRBJ1-4; D remains unclear. V lost 5 bases to trimming and J lost 4 bases, with 14 bases between them. Germline V CDR1 and CDR2: LGHNA, YSLEER. The CDR3 sequence is 15 residues long. The CDR3 nucleotides read TGCGCCAGCAGCTCCCGATTCTTGGATAATGAAAAACTGTTTTTT. Its protein is CASSSRFLDNEKLFF.

Comments on this clone: The identical CDR3 is also encoded by other nucleotide sequences in the sample. CDR3 region: CASSPSQVQETQYF. In DNA, the CDR3 is TGTGCCAGCTCACCATCACAGGTACAAGAGACCCAGTACTTC. The chain carries TRBV18 and TRBJ2-5; D is perhaps TRBD1 (5 bases). Germline lookup yields CDR1 KGHSH and CDR2 LQKENI. This CDR3 has 14 amino acids. Trimming cost V 2 bases and J 2 bases, with 9 bases left between them.

The rearrangement joins TRBV30 to TRBJ2-3; D gene ambiguous. The CDR3 runs 11 residues. V was cut by 4 bases and J by 2 bases, with 4 bases left in between. Per the germline V gene, CDR1 is GTSNPN and CDR2 is SVGIG (reference sequence). The CDR3 DNA is TGTGCCTGGACAAACACAGATACGCAGTATTTT. Its protein product is CAWTNTDTQYF.

The rearrangement joins TRBV2 to TRBJ1-4; 9 nucleotides match TRBD1. This CDR3 has 15 amino acids. V lost 6 bases to trimming and J lost 7 bases; unmatched junction nucleotides: 9. Germline CDR1 SNHLY, CDR2 FYNNEI. The CDR3 sequence: CASRGQGLLVEKLFF. In DNA form, the CDR3 reads TGTGCCAGCAGAGGACAGGGGCTTTTGGTTGAAAAACTGTTTTTT.

The chain uses TRBV12-5 and TRBJ2-1, with a weak D call TRBD1 (6 bases). Between the trimmed V and J ends, which lost 6 bases and 12 bases, there was a span of 15 bases. Looked up from germline, CDR1 is LGHNT and CDR2 is FRNRAP. CDR3 length: 12 amino acids. The CDR3 is CASGSHRDGQFF. The CDR3 DNA reads TGTGCTAGTGGCTCCCACAGGGATGGGCAGTTCTTC.

The genes are TRBV11-2 and TRBJ1-2; a possible D gene is TRBD1 (6 bases). There are 15 residues in the CDR3. From germline, CDR1 is SGHAT and CDR2 FQNNGV. Trimming removed 0 bases at V and 5 bases at J, with 13 bases between. The CDR3 nucleotides read TGTGCCAGCAGCTTAGATCTCCTCAGGGGATATGGCTACACCTTC. Protein: CASSLDLLRGYGYTF.

V is TRBV7-9 and J is TRBJ2-5; D may be TRBD2 (5 bases). This CDR3 is built from 17 residues. Germline loops: CDR1 SEHNR, CDR2 FQNEAQ (reference sequence). V lost 2 bases, J lost 5 bases, and 21 bases lay in between. CDR3 DNA: TGTGCCAGCAGCTTAAGCGGTGGGCTGGGGATTGGGGAGACCCAGTACTTC. This encodes CASSLSGGLGIGETQYF.

The CDR3 nucleotides are TGTGCCAGCAGCTGGAGAGGCACAGATACGCAGTATTTT. Translated: CASSWRGTDTQYF. The chain joins TRBV11-3 to TRBJ2-3; no reliable D call. Looked up from germline, CDR1 is SGHNT and CDR2 is YENEEA. V dropped 4 bases and J dropped 1 base, with 6 bases sitting between them. This CDR3 region has 13 residues.

CDR3 sequence (DNA): TGTGCCAGCAGCCACCCCCACAAGGGGCAAACAGAAGCTTTCTTT. Its protein is CASSHPHKGQTEAFF. The rearrangement uses TRBV4-2 and TRBJ1-1, with TRBD1 as a possible D gene (5 bases). V shed 3 bases and J shed 8 bases, with 19 bases lying between them. Looked up from germline, CDR1 is LGHNA and CDR2 is YNFKEQ. The CDR3 is made up of 15 amino acids.

This chain joins TRBV6-5 and TRBJ2-5; maybe TRBD2 (6 bases). TRBJ2-7 matches the DNA end more closely, so the J call is doubtful. The germline gives CDR1 MNHEY, CDR2 SVGAGI. This CDR3 region has 13 residues. CDR3 in amino acids: CASSPGSRYEQYF. In DNA, the CDR3 is TGTGCCAGCAGCCCCGGGAGCCGCTACGAGCAGTACTTC.

This sequence joins TRBV7-9 and TRBJ1-2, with D hard to call. Trimming removed 5 bases from V and 2 bases from J, with 3 bases in between. Germline values: CDR1 SEHNR, CDR2 FQNEAQ (reference sequence). The CDR3 loop spans 11 amino acids. The CDR3 DNA reads as TGTGCCAGCAGCAAAAACTATGGCTACACCTTC. It is translated as CASSKNYGYTF.

This chain uses TRBV5-1 with TRBJ2-3; the D is unclear. This CDR3 has 14 residues. Germline CDR1 and CDR2: SGHRS and YFSETQ. Trimming left V 0 bases short and J 5 bases short, with 10 bases between. The CDR3 loop reads CASSLDSGRDTQYF. CDR3 coding DNA: TGCGCCAGCAGCTTGGACTCAGGTAGAGATACGCAGTATTTT.

This sequence joins TRBV28 and TRBJ1-3, with 8 nucleotides matching TRBD1. The J segment lost 4 bases and the V segment lost 3 bases, leaving 2 bases of the junction unmatched. Germline assignment: CDR1 MDHEN and CDR2 SYDVKM. CDR3 length equals 14 residues. The CDR3 protein is CASSFGQGGNTIYF. CDR3 bases: TGTGCCAGCAGTTTCGGACAGGGAGGAAACACCATATATTTT.

The chain carries TRBV7-2 and TRBJ2-1; 11 bases match TRBD1. V dropped 5 bases and J dropped 7; count of bases not matched to a gene: 4. This CDR3 has 14 residues. The germline V gene encodes CDR1 SGHTA and CDR2 FQGNSA. The CDR3 loop reads CASSRDRGANEQFF. CDR3 in DNA: TGTGCCAGCAGCCGGGACAGGGGGGCGAATGAGCAGTTCTTC.

The J gene is TRBJ2-7, the V gene TRBV27; D gene ambiguous. Trimming took 5 bases from V and 2 from J, leaving 25 bases between them. The CDR3 runs to 18 residues. Looked up from germline, CDR1 is MNHEY and CDR2 is SMNVEV (reference sequence). The CDR3 loop reads CASSPRQVSVLPPYEQYF. CDR3 sequence (DNA): TGTGCCAGCAGTCCCCGTCAGGTTTCTGTTCTCCCACCCTACGAGCAGTACTTC.